This T cell receptor beta chain stems from a study of blood T cell repertoires in COVID-19. About the study: The United States, Italy and Spain supplied acute and convalescent COVID-19 samples.

Trimming took 4 bases from V and 4 from J, leaving 10 bases between them. The CDR3 runs 12 residues. Looked up from germline, CDR1 is SQVTM and CDR2 is ANQGSEA. The protocol was immunoSEQ multiplex PCR, while the TCRdb copy is restricted to in-frame clones and leaves out a portion. The data contain about 140,000 clones, 60% to 80% of them singletons. This rearrangement joins TRBV29-1 to TRBJ2-5; the D is unclear. The receptor was derived from a woman between 45 and 65 years old who had recovered from COVID-19. Sequenced input: PBMCs or T cells enriched from blood (not recorded which). CDR3 DNA sequence: TGCAGCGTTGGCGGATACCCAGAGACCCAGTACTTC. Its protein is CSVGGYPETQYF.